The following is a T cell receptor beta chain sequence with its context. Germline trimming cut 6 bases from V and 6 bases from J; bases unmatched to any gene: 5. This CDR3 is 12 amino acids long. Germline lookup yields CDR1 DFQATT and CDR2 SNEGSKA (reference sequence). This entry is derived from a study of patients and donors after allogeneic stem cell transplantation. TCRdb called the RT-PCR reads again in MiXCR, with one record for every CDR3 protein. This table has 900,000 to 1,000,000 distinct CDR3 sequences, 15% to 20% appearing once. The chain is built from TRBV20-1 and TRBJ2-7; 10 positions match TRBD1. Sequenced sample: blood, either unsorted or a sorted T cell fraction (not recorded which). The receptor's source is a human donor who was either an allogeneic HSCT recipient or a stem cell or donor lymphocyte infusion donor (not recorded which). It is not recorded whose cells these are; they may come from a transplant donor. CDR3 amino acids: CSARQGALEQYF. DNA for the CDR3: TGCAGTGCGCGACAGGGGGCCCTCGAGCAGTACTTC.